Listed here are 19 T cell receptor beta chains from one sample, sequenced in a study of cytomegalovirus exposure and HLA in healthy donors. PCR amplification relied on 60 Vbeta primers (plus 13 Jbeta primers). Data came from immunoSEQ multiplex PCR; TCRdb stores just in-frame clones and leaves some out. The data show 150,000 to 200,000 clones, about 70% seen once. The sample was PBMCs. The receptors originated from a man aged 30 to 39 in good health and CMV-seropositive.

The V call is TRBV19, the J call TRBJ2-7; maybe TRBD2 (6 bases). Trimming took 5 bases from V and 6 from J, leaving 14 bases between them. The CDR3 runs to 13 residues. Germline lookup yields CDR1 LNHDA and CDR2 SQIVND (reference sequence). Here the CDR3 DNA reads TGTGCCAGTAGTCGGCGGGAACAAGGCGAGCAGTACTTC. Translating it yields CASSRREQGEQYF.

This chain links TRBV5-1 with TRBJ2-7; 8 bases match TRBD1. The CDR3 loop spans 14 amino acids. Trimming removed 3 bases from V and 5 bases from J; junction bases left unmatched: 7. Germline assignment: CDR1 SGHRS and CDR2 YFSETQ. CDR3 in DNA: TGCGCCAGCAGCTGGAGGCAGACAGGGGACGAGCAGTACTTC. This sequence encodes CASSWRQTGDEQYF.

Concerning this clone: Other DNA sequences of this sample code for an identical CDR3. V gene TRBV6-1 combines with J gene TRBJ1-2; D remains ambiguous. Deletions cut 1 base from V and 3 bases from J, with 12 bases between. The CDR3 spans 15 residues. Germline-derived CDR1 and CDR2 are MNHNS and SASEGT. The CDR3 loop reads CASSEGNGNYYGYTF. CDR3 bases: TGTGCCAGCAGTGAAGGAAACGGGAATTACTATGGCTACACCTTC.

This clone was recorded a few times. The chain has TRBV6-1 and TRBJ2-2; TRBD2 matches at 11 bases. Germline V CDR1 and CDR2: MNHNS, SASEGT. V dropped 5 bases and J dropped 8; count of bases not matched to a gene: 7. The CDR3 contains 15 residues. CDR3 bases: TGTGCCAGCAGTTCAACTAGCGGGAGTATGGGGGAGCTGTTTTTT. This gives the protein CASSSTSGSMGELFF.

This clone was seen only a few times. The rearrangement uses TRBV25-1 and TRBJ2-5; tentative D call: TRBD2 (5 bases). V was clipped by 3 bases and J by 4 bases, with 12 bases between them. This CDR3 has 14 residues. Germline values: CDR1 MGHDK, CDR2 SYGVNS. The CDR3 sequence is CASSDSLAGETQYF. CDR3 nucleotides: TGTGCCAGCAGTGACTCCTTGGCGGGAGAGACCCAGTACTTC.

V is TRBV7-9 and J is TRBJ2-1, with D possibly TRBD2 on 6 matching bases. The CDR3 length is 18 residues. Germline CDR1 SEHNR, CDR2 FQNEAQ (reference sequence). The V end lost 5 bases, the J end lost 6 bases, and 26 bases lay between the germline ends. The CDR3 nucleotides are TGTGCCAGCAGCCTGGCGGAGGGGTTTTGGGTCTGGCGCAATGAGCAGTTCTTC. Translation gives CASSLAEGFWVWRNEQFF.

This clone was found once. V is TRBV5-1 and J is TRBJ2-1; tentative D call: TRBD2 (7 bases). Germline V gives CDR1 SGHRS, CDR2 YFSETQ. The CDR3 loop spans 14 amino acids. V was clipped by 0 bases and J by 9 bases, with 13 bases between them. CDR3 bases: TGCGCCAGCAGCTTGGGGGGGGGCTTGGGTGAGCAGTTCTTC. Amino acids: CASSLGGGLGEQFF.

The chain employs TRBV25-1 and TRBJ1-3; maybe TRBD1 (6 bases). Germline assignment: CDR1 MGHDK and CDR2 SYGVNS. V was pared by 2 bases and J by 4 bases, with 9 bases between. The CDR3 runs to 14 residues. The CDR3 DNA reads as TGTGCCAGCAGTGAAGGACAGAGAGGAAACACCATATATTTT. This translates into CASSEGQRGNTIYF.

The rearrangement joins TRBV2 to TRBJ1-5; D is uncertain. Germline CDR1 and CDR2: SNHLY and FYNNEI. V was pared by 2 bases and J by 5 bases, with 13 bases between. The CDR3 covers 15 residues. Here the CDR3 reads CASSERRFSYQPQHF. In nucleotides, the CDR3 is TGTGCCAGCAGTGAAAGGAGATTCTCTTATCAGCCCCAGCATTTT.

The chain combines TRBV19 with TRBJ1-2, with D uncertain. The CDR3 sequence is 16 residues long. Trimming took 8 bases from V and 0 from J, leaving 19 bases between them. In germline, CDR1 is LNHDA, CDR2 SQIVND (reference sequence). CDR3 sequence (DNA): TGTGCCAGTGCCTCCCTTTGGATAGACACTAACTATGGCTACACCTTC. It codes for CASASLWIDTNYGYTF.

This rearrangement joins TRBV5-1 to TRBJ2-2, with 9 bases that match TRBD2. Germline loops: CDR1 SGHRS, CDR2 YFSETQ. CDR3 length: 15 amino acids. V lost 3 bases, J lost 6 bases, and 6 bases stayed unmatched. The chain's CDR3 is CASSYSGSVAGELFF. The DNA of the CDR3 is TGCGCCAGCAGCTATAGCGGGAGTGTCGCCGGGGAGCTGTTTTTT.

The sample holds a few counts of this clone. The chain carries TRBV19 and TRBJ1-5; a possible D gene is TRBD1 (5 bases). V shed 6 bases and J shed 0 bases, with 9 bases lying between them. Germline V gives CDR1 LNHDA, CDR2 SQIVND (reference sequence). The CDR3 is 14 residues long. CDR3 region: CASRQAHSNQPQHF. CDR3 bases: TGTGCCAGTAGACAGGCCCATAGCAATCAGCCCCAGCATTTT.

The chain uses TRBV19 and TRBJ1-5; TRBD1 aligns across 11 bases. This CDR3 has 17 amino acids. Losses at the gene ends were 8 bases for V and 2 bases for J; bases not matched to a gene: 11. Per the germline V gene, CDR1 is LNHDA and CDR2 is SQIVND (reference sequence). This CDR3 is CASEGTGGAIGNQPQHF. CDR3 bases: TGTGCCAGTGAGGGGACAGGGGGTGCAATTGGCAATCAGCCCCAGCATTTT.

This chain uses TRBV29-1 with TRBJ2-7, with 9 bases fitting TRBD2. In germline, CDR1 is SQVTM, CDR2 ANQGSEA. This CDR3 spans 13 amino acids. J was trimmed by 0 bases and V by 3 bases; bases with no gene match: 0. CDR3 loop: CSVDSGSSYEQYF. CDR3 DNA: TGCAGCGTTGATAGCGGGAGCTCCTACGAGCAGTACTTC.

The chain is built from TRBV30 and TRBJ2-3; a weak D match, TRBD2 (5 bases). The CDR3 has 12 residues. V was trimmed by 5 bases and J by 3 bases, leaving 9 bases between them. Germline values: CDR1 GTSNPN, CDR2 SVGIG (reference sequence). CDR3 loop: CAWSRGTDTQYF. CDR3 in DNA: TGTGCCTGGTCGAGAGGGACAGATACGCAGTATTTT.

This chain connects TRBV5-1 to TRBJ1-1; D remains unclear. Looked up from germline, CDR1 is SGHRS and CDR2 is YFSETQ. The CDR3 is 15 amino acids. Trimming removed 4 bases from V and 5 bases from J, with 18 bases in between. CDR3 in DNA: TGCGCCAGCAGCCAAGGCAATGCGGGTAGGACTGAAGCTTTCTTT. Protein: CASSQGNAGRTEAFF.

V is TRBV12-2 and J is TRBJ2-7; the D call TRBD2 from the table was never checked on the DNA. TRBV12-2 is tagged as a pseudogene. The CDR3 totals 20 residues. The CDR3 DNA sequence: TGTGCAAGTCGCTCCCCTGGGGTTAGCGGGAGGCAGGTCTTAGGGTGCGAGCAGTACTTC. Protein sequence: CASRSPGVSGRQVLGCEQYF.

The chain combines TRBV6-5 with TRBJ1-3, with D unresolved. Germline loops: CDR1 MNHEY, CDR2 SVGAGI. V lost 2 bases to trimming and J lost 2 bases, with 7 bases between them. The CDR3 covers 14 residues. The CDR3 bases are TGTGCCAGCAGTTACCGACACCCTGGAAACACCATATATTTT. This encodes CASSYRHPGNTIYF.

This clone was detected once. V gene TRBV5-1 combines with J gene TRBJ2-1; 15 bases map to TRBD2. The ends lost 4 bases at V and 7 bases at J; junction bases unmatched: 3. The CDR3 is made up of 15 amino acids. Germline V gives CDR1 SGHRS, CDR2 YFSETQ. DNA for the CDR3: TGCGCCAGCAGCGGACTAGCGGGAGGGGGAAATGAGCAGTTCTTC. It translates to CASSGLAGGGNEQFF.